In its sample, the clone carrying this TCR beta chain was seen a few times. These data are taken from a study of T cell repertoires in cytomegalovirus infection. The germline V gene has CDR1 SGHRS and CDR2 YFSETQ. The CDR3 loop spans 16 amino acids. V dropped 3 bases and J dropped 0; count of bases not matched to a gene: 6. In TCRdb, the reads were re-called with MiXCR into one record per CDR3 protein. Seen here are roughly 500,000 distinct CDR3 sequences, about 11% observed once, and the top ten hold approximately 10%. The specimen was PBMCs. The V call is TRBV5-1, the J call TRBJ2-4; 7 bases agree with TRBD2. This clonotype originated in a human donor in good health (CMV status not recorded). Some clones in this sample may be carry-over from other donors' samples. The CDR3 loop reads CASSSQGGRAKNIQYF. The CDR3 DNA follows: TGCGCCAGCAGCTCCCAAGGCGGGAGAGCCAAAAACATTCAGTACTTC. Looking up the rest from reference TRBV5-1 and TRBJ2-4 gives the full variable domain: KAGVTQTPRYLIKTRGQQVTLSCSPISGHRSVSWYQQTPGQGLQFLFEYFSETQRNKGNFPGRFSGRQFSNSRSEMNVSTLELGDSALYLCASSSQGGRAKNIQYFGAGTRLSVL.